The source of this T cell receptor beta chain is a study of OX40 agonist ivuxolimab in advanced cancers. A note on the overall study: Ivuxolimab was a fully human IgG2 agonistic monoclonal antibody targeting the costimulatory receptor OX40 (CD134). Intravenous ivuxolimab was administered to patients every 2 weeks at six dose levels: 0.01, 0.1, 0.3, 1.5, 3 and 10 mg/kg. Of the roughly 52 dose-escalation patients, hepatocellular carcinoma was present in around 19, melanoma in around 15, renal cell carcinoma in 9 and head and neck cancer in 9. In the dose-escalation cohort, 70% to 90% of patients were male, and the mean age was 60 years with a range of roughly 20 to 85. Patients were allowed to have had prior anti-PD-1, anti-PD-L1 or anti-CTLA-4 therapy, and around 40% of the dose-escalation patients had previously received checkpoint inhibitors. Partial responses occurred in three dose-escalation patients: two with cutaneous melanoma and one with hepatocellular carcinoma. The point of sequencing TCRbeta in the periphery was to test whether ivuxolimab changed TCR sequence diversity and drove clonal T-cell expansion. The paper reports the monotherapy dose-escalation portion (N of about 50 patients) of the phase I ivuxolimab trial.

The trial excluded patients who had a history of autoimmune disease or who were on systemic immunosuppression. In every dose cohort, peripheral blood was drawn for TCR sequencing at baseline, cycle 4 day 1, and cycle 7 day 1. Samples were obtained from an open-label, multicenter, first-in-human phase I dose-escalation trial of ivuxolimab. The trial enrolled adults with locally advanced or metastatic head and neck squamous cell, hepatocellular, melanoma or renal cell carcinoma. Before TCR sequencing, CD4+ and CD8+ T cells were separately sorted from peripheral blood. About this clone itself: There is no known antigen for this receptor. No much larger clonotype is one base removed from it; base qualities were not supplied.

CDR1 and CDR2 were assigned from the germline V gene as SGHDN and FVKESK. The CDR3 contains 15 residues, cysteine and phenylalanine counted. The entry retains the CDR3 DNA only, 45 bases that are in frame from base 1. Trimming at the junction amounts to 0 bases on V and 0 bases on J, and the germline ends lie 8 bases apart. Broad study findings and their caveats: On average, CD8+ T cells showed more expanded clones than CD4+ T cells after ivuxolimab. In the 0.1-3.0 mg/kg groups, partial responders were among the patients with the lowest normalized peripheral clonal expansion, particularly in CD8+ T cells. Low levels of normalized T-cell clonal expansion were also seen in some patients who did not respond. At doses from 0.1 to 3.0 mg/kg, clonal expansion was seen in both CD4+ and CD8+ blood T cells between baseline and week 6. Which antigens the clonally expanded peripheral T cells were specific for was not determined.

Genomic DNA was isolated from the sorted cells so that the TCRbeta CDR3 region could be sequenced. The immunoSEQ Assay was used to sequence the TCRbeta CDR3 regions. Held by TCRdb, this immuneACCESS table contains in-frame sequences only and omits some clones. Under half of the omission traces to an unresolved V gene where checked; the cause of the rest is unknown. This sample lists some 48,000 clones; roughly 91% were detected once. The ten biggest clones cover around 6.7% of the sample. The sequencing here drew on CD4+ or CD8+ T cells sorted from blood, taken in a trial of the OX40 agonist ivuxolimab. The V and J genes are TRBV14 and TRBJ1-2, with the D gene too uncertain to name. The receptor comes from an adult with an advanced solid tumor such as melanoma, head and neck, liver or kidney cancer. The CDR3 region: CASSQDTGANYGYTF. The nucleotides read TGTGCCAGCAGCCAAGATACCGGAGCTAACTATGGCTACACCTTC.